These T cell receptor beta chains were read from a single sample in a study of shared clonotypes between healthy human individuals. Generated by immunoSEQ multiplex PCR, the TCRdb table keeps only in-frame clones and is missing some. This table holds about 2.3 million clones, over 90% found once. The sequenced material came from naive CD4+ T cells from PBMCs. These receptor sequences come from a man younger than 35 in good health. Some clones in this sample may be carry-over from other donors' samples. CDR3s include the opening cysteine and the closing phenylalanine or tryptophan. A D gene is named only where the DNA matches it firmly. Where a row states a size, it is once, few, many or the class of an expanded clone; other rows omit it.

>.|TRBV7-2|TRBJ2-3|.
TGTGCCGGAACAGTCCTCCTAGCAGATACGCAGTATTTT
CAGTVLLADTQYF
>.|TRBV11-2|TRBJ1-2|.
TGTGCCAGCAGCTCCCCCACAAGCGGCTACACCTTC
CASSSPTSGYTF
>TRBD1|TRBV5-6|TRBJ2-5|.
TGTGCCAGCAGCTCCAGGGGGCTGGGGGAGACCCAGTACTTC
CASSSRGLGETQYF
>TRBD1|TRBV27|TRBJ1-5|.
TGTGCCAGCAGTGTCGTGGCAGGGGGAAATCAGCCCCAGCATTTT
CASSVVAGGNQPQHF
>.|TRBV7-3|TRBJ2-2|.
TGTGCCAGCAGCCGGGACGGCGACACGGGGGAGCTGTTTTTT
CASSRDGDTGELFF
>.|TRBV7-9|TRBJ2-1|.
TGTGCCAGCAGCTTAGGGTCGGGACGGGACTACAATGAGCAGTTCTTC
CASSLGSGRDYNEQFF
>.|TRBV28|TRBJ2-5|once
TGTGCCAGCTACCCTTCGACAGGCCAAGAGACCCAGTACTTC
CASYPSTGQETQYF
>TRBD2|TRBV11-2|TRBJ2-2|.
TGTGCCAGCAGCCCGGGACTAGCGGGAGGGCCCGGGGAGCTGTTTTTT
CASSPGLAGGPGELFF
>TRBD1|TRBV19|TRBJ2-1|.
TGTGCCAGTAGTAACAGGGGGCGAGGAAATGAGCAGTTCTTC
CASSNRGRGNEQFF
>.|TRBV30|TRBJ1-1|.
TGTGCCTGGAGTGTACGTTTGGGGACTGAAGCTTTCTTT
CAWSVRLGTEAFF
>TRBD1|TRBV7-3|TRBJ2-2|.
TGTGCCAGCAGCCCGCACCCATCGATCGGGACAGGGGGCCCCGGGGAGCTGTTTTTT
CASSPHPSIGTGGPGELFF
>TRBD1|TRBV28|TRBJ1-2|.
TGTGCCAGCAGTTACGGGACAGGGGTCTATGGCTACACCTTC
CASSYGTGVYGYTF
>TRBD1|TRBV11-1|TRBJ2-7|.
TGTGCCAGCAGCCGCCCGGGACAGGGCCACGAGCAGTACTTC
CASSRPGQGHEQYF
>TRBD1|TRBV2|TRBJ1-1|.
TGTGCCAGCAGTGAAGCGCTTCAGGACAGGGCGGGCACTGAAGCTTTCTTT
CASSEALQDRAGTEAFF
>TRBD1|TRBV7-2|TRBJ1-1|.
TGTGCCAGCAGCCCCGAAGGACAGGGGGCCGGCACTGAAGCTTTCTTT
CASSPEGQGAGTEAFF
>.|TRBV6-5|TRBJ2-7|.
TGTGCCAGCAGTCAGGATAGGGGGTACGAGCAGTACTTC
CASSQDRGYEQYF
>.|TRBV6-4|TRBJ2-6|once
TGTGCCAGCAGTCGGACCGAAACTGGGGCCAACGTCCTGACTTTC
CASSRTETGANVLTF